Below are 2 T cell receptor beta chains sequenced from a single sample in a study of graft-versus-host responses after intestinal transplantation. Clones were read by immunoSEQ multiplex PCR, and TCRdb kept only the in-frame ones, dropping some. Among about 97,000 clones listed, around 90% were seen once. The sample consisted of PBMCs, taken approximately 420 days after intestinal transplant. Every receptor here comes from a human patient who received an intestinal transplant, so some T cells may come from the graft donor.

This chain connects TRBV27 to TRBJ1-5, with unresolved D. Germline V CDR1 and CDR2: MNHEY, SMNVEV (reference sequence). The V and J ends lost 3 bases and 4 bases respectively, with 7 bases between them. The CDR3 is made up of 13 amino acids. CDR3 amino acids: CASSLSANQPQHF. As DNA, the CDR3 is TGTGCCAGCAGTTTGAGCGCAAATCAGCCCCAGCATTTT.

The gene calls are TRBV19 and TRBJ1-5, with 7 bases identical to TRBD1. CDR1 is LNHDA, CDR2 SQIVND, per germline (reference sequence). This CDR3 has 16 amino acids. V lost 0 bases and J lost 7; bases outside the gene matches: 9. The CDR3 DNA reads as TGTGCCAGTAGTATAGATCGGAGGGGGCTAGGCCAGCCCCAGCATTTT. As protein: CASSIDRRGLGQPQHF. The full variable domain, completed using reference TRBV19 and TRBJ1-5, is DGGITQSPKYLFRKEGQNVTLSCEQNLNHDAMYWYRQDPGQGLRLIYYSQIVNDFQKGDIAEGYSVSREKKESFPLTVTSAQKNPTAFYLCASSIDRRGLGQPQHFGDGTRLSIL.